The present T cell receptor (beta chain) was sequenced within a study of shared clonotypes between healthy human individuals. Notes on the study in general: The small donor group covered limited genetic and exposure diversity.

The CDR3 extends over 16 amino acids. V lost 4 bases to trimming and J lost 4 bases; unmatched junction nucleotides: 5. Looked up from germline, CDR1 is SGHKS and CDR2 is YYEKEE (reference sequence). This was a deep-level run. Every subset had its genomic DNA shared out evenly among several immunoSEQ plates. Each PCR replicate from the sorted subsets contained about 180 ng DNA, which is roughly 33,000 T cell genomes. Sequencing used immunoSEQ multiplex PCR; TCRdb keeps in-frame clones, though not all of them. Here the sample spans about 2 million clones, roughly 95% being singletons. Comment on this clone: The antigen is unknown.

CD45RO-negative, CCR7-selected cells formed the naive CD8 fraction, which excluded terminally differentiated effector memory CD45RA+ cells. This sequence joins TRBV5-5 and TRBJ2-7; 16 nucleotides align to TRBD2. This TCR came from a man in his late teens or twenties in good health. Input material: naive CD8+ T cells sorted from blood. Written as DNA, the CDR3 is TGTGCCAGCAGCCATGGGACTAGCGGGAGGGAGTACGAGCAGTACTTC. It codes for CASSHGTSGREYEQYF.